A single sample gave rise to the 8 T cell receptor beta chains below, sequenced in a study of spatial heterogeneity in lung cancer. TCRdb ran MiXCR on the 5' RACE reads and lists one entry per CDR3 protein. The table lists roughly 39,000 distinct CDR3 sequences, about 6.7% of them singletons. Described time point: sample taken at primary tumor resection. Whole RNA was taken from tumor, nontumor lung or frozen PBMC; it was then sequenced unsorted. The sequences come from PBMCs, collected at surgery. The source is a female donor with early-stage non-small cell lung cancer.

This clonotype came up many times. The chain employs TRBV6-5 and TRBJ2-3; a possible D gene is TRBD1 (5 bases). The CDR3 totals 14 residues. Germline V gives CDR1 MNHEY, CDR2 SVGAGI. Trimming left V 2 bases short and J 6 bases short, with 12 bases between. DNA of the CDR3: TGTGCCAGCAGTTACGTGCAGGGAAGGGATACGCAGTATTTT. It encodes CASSYVQGRDTQYF.

This clonotype showed up many times. The J gene is TRBJ2-3, the V gene TRBV6-1, with 12 bases fitting TRBD2. CDR1 is MNHNS, CDR2 SASEGT, per germline. The CDR3 spans 13 residues. The junction had 7 bases not matched to a gene; V was cut back by 7 bases and J by 11 bases. The CDR3 DNA reads TGTGCCAGCACTAGCGGGGGGGCGTGGATGCAGTATTTT. Protein product: CASTSGGAWMQYF.

This clonotype was detected a few times. The gene calls are TRBV24-1 and TRBJ2-3; 7 bases fit TRBD1. Germline V CDR1 and CDR2: KGHDR, SFDVKD. V shed 3 bases, J shed 1 base, and the junction held 3 bases outside the gene matches. CDR3 size: 15 residues. The CDR3 loop reads CATSDPGTGTDTQYF. CDR3 DNA sequence: TGTGCCACCAGTGATCCCGGGACAGGCACAGATACGCAGTATTTT.

V gene TRBV2 combines with J gene TRBJ1-1; TRBD1 is a possible D gene (6 bases). The length of the CDR3 is 13 residues. Germline CDR1 SNHLY, CDR2 FYNNEI. The germline V and J ends were trimmed by 6 bases and 5 bases, with 13 bases remaining between them. This CDR3 is CASSYLRGTEAFF. CDR3 coding DNA: TGTGCCAGCAGCTACCTTAGGGGGACTGAAGCTTTCTTT.

There are a few counts of this clonotype. The rearrangement links TRBV24-1 to TRBJ2-3; 11 bases are shared with TRBD1. In germline, CDR1 is KGHDR, CDR2 SFDVKD. V shed 9 bases and J 3 bases; nucleotides not matched to a gene: 1. This CDR3 is 13 amino acids long. In nucleotides, the CDR3 is TGTGCCACCGGGACAGGGGGGACAGATACGCAGTATTTT. This encodes CATGTGGTDTQYF.

The V gene is TRBV7-2, the J gene TRBJ2-2; D possibly matches TRBD1 or TRBD2 (6 bases each). Germline CDR1 reads SGHTA; CDR2 reads FQGNSA. The CDR3 loop spans 15 amino acids. Trimming removed 3 bases at V and 4 bases at J, with 12 bases between. The CDR3 loop reads CASSLKGGGTGELFF. CDR3 bases: TGTGCCAGCAGCTTGAAAGGGGGAGGCACCGGGGAGCTGTTTTTT. Filled out from reference TRBV7-2 and TRBJ2-2, the complete variable domain reads GAGVSQSPSNKVTEKGKDVELRCDPISGHTALYWYRQSLGQGLEFLIYFQGNSAPDKSGLPSDRFSAERTGGSVSTLTIQRTQQEDSAVYLCASSLKGGGTGELFFGEGSRLTVL.

Ten or more counts support this clonotype. This chain joins TRBV11-2 and TRBJ2-1; 8 bases agree with TRBD2. CDR1 and CDR2 (germline): SGHAT, FQNNGV. CDR3 length equals 15 residues. With 8 bases clipped from V and 5 bases from J, the junction kept 11 bases outside the gene matches. CDR3 bases: TGTGCCAGCGCCTCGCGCGCGGGGGGCAACAATGAGCAGTTCTTC. It translates to CASASRAGGNNEQFF.

Many counts were recorded for this clonotype. The V and J genes are TRBV7-7 and TRBJ2-1; 9 bases line up with TRBD1. V shed 5 bases, J shed 13 bases, and the junction held 9 bases outside the gene matches. The germline CDR1 and CDR2 sequences are SSHAT and FNYEAQ (reference sequence). The CDR3 consists of 13 residues. CDR3 coding DNA: TGTGCCAGCAGCCCAGCCGGGACAGGGAGCCAGTTCTTC. This codes for CASSPAGTGSQFF. Using reference TRBV7-7 and TRBJ2-1 for the parts outside the CDR3, the full variable domain is GAGVSQSPRYKVTKRGQDVTLRCDPISSHATLYWYQQALGQGPEFLTYFNYEAQPDKSGLPSDRFSAERPEGSISTLTIQRTEQRDSAMYRCASSPAGTGSQFFGPGTRLTVL.